A single sample is the source of the 6 T cell receptor beta chains below, sequenced in a study of shared clonotypes between healthy human individuals. Produced via immunoSEQ multiplex PCR; TCRdb's table is partial and in-frame only. The sample holds 400,000 to 500,000 clones, 76% seen once. Sequencing was carried out using PBMCs. Receptor source: a woman aged 40 to 49 in good health. Some clones in this sample may be carry-over from other donors' samples.

The chain is built from TRBV4-1 and TRBJ1-4; TRBD1 is a possible D gene (5 bases). Germline V gene data show CDR1 as MGHRA and CDR2 as YSYEKL. This CDR3 has 14 residues. V lost 3 bases, J lost 7 bases, and 12 bases lay in between. The CDR3 loop is CASSHRLGTEKLFF. CDR3 coding DNA: TGCGCCAGCAGCCACCGGCTGGGGACTGAAAAACTGTTTTTT.

For this clone: This may come from a read error, since a much larger clone is one base off. This chain uses TRBV29-1 with TRBJ2-2; TRBD2 is a possible D gene (6 bases). The germline CDR1 and CDR2 sequences are SQVTM and ANQGSEA. The CDR3 sequence is 14 residues long. CDR3 sequence reads: CNVEDGGATGELFF. In DNA form, the CDR3 reads TGCAACGTTGAAGATGGCGGGGCCACCGGGGAGCTGTTTTTT.

The rearrangement uses TRBV27 and TRBJ2-1; TRBD2 matches at 9 bases. The CDR3 totals 18 residues. Trimming cost V 4 bases and J 1 base; bases outside gene matches: 11. Germline lookup yields CDR1 MNHEY and CDR2 SMNVEV (reference sequence). CDR3 loop: CASSSTSGLASSYNEQFF. CDR3 nucleotides: TGTGCCAGCAGTTCAACCTCAGGACTAGCGAGTTCCTACAATGAGCAGTTCTTC.

The chain is built from TRBV5-1 and TRBJ2-1, with a possible D match to TRBD1 (5 bases). There are 12 residues in the CDR3. V was trimmed by 3 bases and J by 9 bases, leaving 10 bases between them. Germline CDR1 SGHRS, CDR2 YFSETQ. CDR3 nucleotide sequence: TGCGCCAGCAGCTCCCTAAGGGGTGAGCAGTTCTTC. Its translation: CASSSLRGEQFF.

The V call is TRBV4-1, the J call TRBJ2-1; D gene uncertain. CDR3 length: 12 amino acids. CDR1 is MGHRA, CDR2 YSYEKL, per germline. The V and J ends lost 3 bases and 10 bases respectively, with 10 bases between them. CDR3 sequence: CASSHGGREQFF. The CDR3 DNA follows: TGCGCCAGCAGCCACGGCGGCAGGGAGCAGTTCTTC.

CDR3 sequence: CASTTDPDGAPPMETQYF. CDR3 nucleotide sequence: TGTGCCAGCACGACCGACCCCGACGGGGCCCCCCCCATGGAGACCCAGTACTTC. This chain uses TRBV2 with TRBJ2-5; perhaps D is TRBD1 or TRBD2 (5 bases each). V dropped 7 bases and J dropped 5 bases, with 29 bases sitting between them. Germline CDR1 is SNHLY and CDR2 is FYNNEI. This CDR3 comprises 18 residues.